A single sample gave rise to the 20 T cell receptor beta chains below, sequenced in a study of cytomegalovirus exposure and HLA in healthy donors. The PCR employed 60 Vbeta primers together with 13 Jbeta primers. The assay was immunoSEQ multiplex PCR, and TCRdb's table has in-frame clones only and misses some. The table shows roughly 180,000 clones, with approximately 80% occurring only once. Sequenced: PBMCs. The receptors here all came from a female donor in good health and CMV-seronegative.

The chain has TRBV29-1 and TRBJ1-2, with 8 positions matching TRBD1. CDR1 and CDR2 (germline): SQVTM, ANQGSEA. CDR3 length equals 12 residues. Trimming removed 7 bases from V and 8 bases from J; junction bases left unmatched: 9. The CDR3 bases are TGCAGCGGCCAGACAGGGGAAGAAGGCTACACCTTC. This codes for CSGQTGEEGYTF. Filled out from reference TRBV29-1 and TRBJ1-2, the complete variable domain reads SAVISQKPSRDICQRGTSLTIQCQVDSQVTMMFWYRQQPGQSLTLIATANQGSEATYESGFVIDKFPISRPNLTFSTLTVSNMSPEDSSIYLCSGQTGEEGYTFGSGTRLTVV.

This clone showed up just a few times. V gene TRBV2 combines with J gene TRBJ1-2; TRBD1 matches at 10 bases. The V gene end was trimmed by 4 bases and the J gene end by 3 bases; junction bases not matched to a gene: 11. CDR3 size: 17 residues. Per germline, CDR1 SNHLY and CDR2 FYNNEI. This chain's CDR3 is CASSGSIWGTGDYGYTF. The CDR3 DNA follows: TGTGCCAGCAGTGGTTCGATTTGGGGGACAGGGGACTATGGCTACACCTTC.

This clone was observed a few times. This chain uses TRBV15 with TRBJ1-5; D is possibly TRBD1 (6 bases). Germline-derived CDR1 and CDR2 are LNHNV and YYDKDF (reference sequence). V lost 0 bases and J 2 bases, leaving 14 bases between the germline ends. This CDR3 has 17 amino acids. The CDR3 region is CATSRDPGGAGNQPQHF. CDR3 bases: TGTGCCACCAGCAGAGACCCCGGGGGGGCGGGCAATCAGCCCCAGCATTTT.

Only a few counts were recorded for this clone. The gene calls are TRBV7-8 and TRBJ1-2; perhaps TRBD1 as D (6 bases). The CDR3 contains 13 residues. Germline V CDR1 and CDR2: SGHVS, FQNEAQ. The germline V and J ends were trimmed by 5 bases and 8 bases, with 15 bases remaining between them. The CDR3 protein is CASSAGQFGGYTF. The CDR3 DNA reads TGTGCCAGCAGCGCCGGACAGTTCGGCGGCTACACCTTC.

The rearrangement uses TRBV6-5 and TRBJ2-3, with TRBD1 identical over 10 bases. The trim removed 2 bases at V and 1 base at J, leaving 0 bases unmatched. The CDR3 consists of 15 residues. Looked up from germline, CDR1 is MNHEY and CDR2 is SVGAGI. The CDR3 bases are TGTGCCAGCAGTTACGGACAGGGGGGCACAGATACGCAGTATTTT. Translated, it gives CASSYGQGGTDTQYF.

This clone was detected only a few times. The chain uses TRBV18 and TRBJ2-7; 12 positions match TRBD1. CDR3 length: 15 residues. Trimming cost V 4 bases and J 4 bases; bases outside gene matches: 5. Germline CDR1 reads KGHSH; CDR2 reads LQKENI. The CDR3 DNA sequence: TGTGCCAGCTCACGTGGGACAGGGGGCAGTTACGAGCAGTACTTC. Its translation is CASSRGTGGSYEQYF.

This clone turned up a few times. Written as DNA, the CDR3 is TGTGCCAGCAGCGTAGCTCTGGACAGGATTGATGGCTACACCTTC. Its translation is CASSVALDRIDGYTF. This rearrangement joins TRBV9 to TRBJ1-2; 7 bases align to TRBD1. Trimming took 0 bases from V and 6 from J; bases not matched to a gene: 8. The CDR3 runs 15 residues. From germline, CDR1 is SGDLS and CDR2 YYNGEE.

The J gene is TRBJ1-4, the V gene TRBV4-1; TRBD1 matches at 9 bases. The CDR3 has 15 residues. Looked up from germline, CDR1 is MGHRA and CDR2 is YSYEKL. The trim removed 2 bases at V and 7 bases at J, leaving 5 bases unmatched. The CDR3 sequence: CASSQTGTGSEKLFF. CDR3 sequence (DNA): TGCGCCAGCAGCCAAACCGGGACAGGGTCTGAAAAACTGTTTTTT.

The sample holds one count of this clone. V usage is TRBV7-3 and J usage is TRBJ2-7, with TRBD1 as a possible D gene (6 bases). The CDR3 length is 13 residues. Germline V lookup: CDR1 SGHTA, CDR2 FQGTGA. V lost 0 bases to trimming and J lost 7 bases, with 10 bases between them. As DNA, the CDR3 is TGTGCCAGCAGCTTAACGGGGGCAAGGGAGCAGTACTTC. It encodes CASSLTGAREQYF.

This clone has a single count. This chain links TRBV5-4 with TRBJ2-5, with 12 bases identical to TRBD2. This CDR3 is built from 15 residues. Looked up from germline, CDR1 is SGHNT and CDR2 is YYREEE (reference sequence). After removal of 4 bases from V and 5 bases from J, the junction contained 6 bases not matched to a gene. This CDR3 is CASSTAGTSGETQYF. The CDR3 region has the DNA TGTGCCAGCAGCACTGCTGGGACTAGCGGGGAGACCCAGTACTTC.

This chain uses TRBV27 with TRBJ2-1; possible D gene TRBD2, 5 bases. The CDR3 runs 16 residues. Germline CDR1 is MNHEY and CDR2 is SMNVEV (reference sequence). The V end lost 4 bases, the J end lost 5 bases, and 18 bases lay between the germline ends. CDR3 coding DNA: TGTGCCAGCAGTTCGCCCCGGAGGATCATCGACAATGAGCAGTTCTTC. Residues: CASSSPRRIIDNEQFF.

This chain connects TRBV6-1 to TRBJ1-1; D is uncertain. V lost 6 bases to trimming and J lost 1 base, with 15 bases between them. The CDR3 is 15 residues long. The germline V gene encodes CDR1 MNHNS and CDR2 SASEGT. The chain's CDR3 is CASSDRWRKNTEAFF. CDR3 sequence (DNA): TGTGCCAGCAGCGATAGGTGGAGAAAGAACACTGAAGCTTTCTTT.

The chain has TRBV10-3 and TRBJ2-7, with a tentative D call TRBD1 (6 bases). Germline V lookup: CDR1 ENHRY, CDR2 SYGVKD. The V and J ends lost 5 bases and 7 bases respectively, with 15 bases between them. The CDR3 runs 13 residues. CDR3 residues: CAISLQGRGEQYF. In nucleotides, the CDR3 is TGTGCCATCAGTTTACAGGGTCGGGGAGAGCAGTACTTC.

This chain connects TRBV28 to TRBJ1-1; 7 bases agree with TRBD1. This CDR3 is 17 amino acids long. With 0 bases clipped from V and 3 bases from J, the junction kept 10 bases outside the gene matches. Germline V gene lookup returns CDR1 MDHEN and CDR2 SYDVKM. The CDR3: CASSLWRGNRGDTEAFF. CDR3 coding DNA: TGTGCCAGCAGTTTATGGAGGGGGAACAGGGGTGACACTGAAGCTTTCTTT.

The genes are TRBV5-1 and TRBJ1-3, with D uncertain. Germline lookup yields CDR1 SGHRS and CDR2 YFSETQ. The CDR3 extends over 14 amino acids. The V gene lost 0 bases and the J gene lost 7 bases, with 11 bases spanning the gap. CDR3 DNA sequence: TGCGCCAGCAGCTTGGTCCCGGGATTTAACACCATATATTTT. Protein sequence: CASSLVPGFNTIYF.

The chain recombines TRBV4-3 with TRBJ1-6; 8 nucleotides line up with TRBD1. J gave up 5 bases and V 4 bases, and 7 bases lay outside the gene matches. The CDR3 is 16 residues long. Germline V gene data show CDR1 as LGHNA and CDR2 as YSLEER. The CDR3, as DNA: TGCGCCAGCAGCCCTGGGGACAGGAGCGATAATTCACCCCTCCACTTT. Its protein is CASSPGDRSDNSPLHF.

On this clone: At one of its ends the junction is not consistent with the germline gene, which may arise from a read error. V is TRBV5-4 and J is TRBJ2-6; D is perhaps TRBD1 (5 bases). There are 15 residues in the CDR3. Germline CDR1 and CDR2: SGHNT and YYREEE (reference sequence). The CDR3 protein is CASSLFGSGANGLTF. The CDR3 nucleotides are TGTGCCAGCAGCTTGTTTGGCTCTGGGGCCAACGGCCTGACTTTC.

This clone was seen a handful of times. The chain links TRBV5-6 to TRBJ2-2; D call uncertain. CDR3 length equals 14 residues. V was trimmed by 0 bases and J by 3 bases, leaving 6 bases between them. Germline assignment: CDR1 SGHDT and CDR2 YYEEEE. In DNA, the CDR3 is TGTGCCAGCAGCTTGGGCAGATACACCGGGGAGCTGTTTTTT. Translating gives CASSLGRYTGELFF.

The chain combines TRBV4-1 with TRBJ1-1, with 7 bases fitting TRBD1. There are 15 residues in the CDR3. V dropped 0 bases and J dropped 4; count of bases not matched to a gene: 5. CDR1 is MGHRA, CDR2 YSYEKL, per germline. The CDR3 reads CASSQEIAGGTEAFF. The CDR3 nucleotides are TGCGCCAGCAGCCAAGAGATCGCAGGGGGCACTGAAGCTTTCTTT.

The chain recombines TRBV13 with TRBJ2-3; 9 positions match TRBD2. J was trimmed by 6 bases and V by 0 bases; bases with no gene match: 1. This CDR3 is 14 amino acids long. The germline gives CDR1 PRHDT, CDR2 FYEKMQ (reference sequence). CDR3 in DNA: TGTGCCAGCAGCTTAGGACTAGCGGGCGATACGCAGTATTTT. Translating gives CASSLGLAGDTQYF.